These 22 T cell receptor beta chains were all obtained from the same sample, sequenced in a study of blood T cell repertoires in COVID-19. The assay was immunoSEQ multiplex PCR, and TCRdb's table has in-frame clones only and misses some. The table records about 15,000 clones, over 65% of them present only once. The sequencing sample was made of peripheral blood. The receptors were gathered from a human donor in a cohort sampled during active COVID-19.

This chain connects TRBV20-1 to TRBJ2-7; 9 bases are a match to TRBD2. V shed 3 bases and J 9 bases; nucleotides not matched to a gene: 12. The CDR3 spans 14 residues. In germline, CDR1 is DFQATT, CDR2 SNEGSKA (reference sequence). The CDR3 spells CSASQAGGPGRQYF. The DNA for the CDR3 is TGCAGTGCTAGTCAGGCGGGAGGGCCGGGGAGGCAGTACTTC.

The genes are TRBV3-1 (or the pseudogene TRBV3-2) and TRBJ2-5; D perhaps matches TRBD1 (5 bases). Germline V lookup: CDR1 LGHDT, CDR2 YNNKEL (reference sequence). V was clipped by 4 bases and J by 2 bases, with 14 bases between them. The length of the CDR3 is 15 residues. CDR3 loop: CASSRTQGRQETQYF. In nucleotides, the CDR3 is TGTGCCAGCAGCCGAACCCAGGGTAGGCAAGAGACCCAGTACTTC.

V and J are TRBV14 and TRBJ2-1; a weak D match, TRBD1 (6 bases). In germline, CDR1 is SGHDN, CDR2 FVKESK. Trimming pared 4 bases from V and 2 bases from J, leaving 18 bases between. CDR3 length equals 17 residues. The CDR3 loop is CASSPPLGTIPYNEQFF. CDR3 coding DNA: TGTGCCAGCAGCCCGCCGTTGGGGACAATACCCTACAATGAGCAGTTCTTC.

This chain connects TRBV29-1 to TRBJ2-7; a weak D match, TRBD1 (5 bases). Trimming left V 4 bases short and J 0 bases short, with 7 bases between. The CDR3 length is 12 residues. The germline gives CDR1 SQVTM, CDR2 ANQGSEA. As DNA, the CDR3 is TGCAGCGTTGGACAGACCTCCTACGAGCAGTACTTC. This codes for CSVGQTSYEQYF.

In nucleotides, the CDR3 is TGTGCCAGCAGCCCGGGGGGGAACAATGAGCAGTTCTTC. The encoded protein is CASSPGGNNEQFF. V is TRBV11-3 and J is TRBJ2-1, with 8 bases identical to TRBD2. CDR1 and CDR2 (germline): SGHNT, YENEEA. This CDR3 is built from 13 residues. Losses at the gene ends were 5 bases for V and 5 bases for J; bases not matched to a gene: 2.

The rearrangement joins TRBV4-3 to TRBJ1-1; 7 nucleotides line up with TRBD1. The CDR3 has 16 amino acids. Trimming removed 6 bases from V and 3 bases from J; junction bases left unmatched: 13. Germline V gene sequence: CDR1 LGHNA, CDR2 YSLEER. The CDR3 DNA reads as TGCGCCAGCAGGGGGAACAGGGGCCCCCTTTACACTGAAGCTTTCTTT. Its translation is CASRGNRGPLYTEAFF.

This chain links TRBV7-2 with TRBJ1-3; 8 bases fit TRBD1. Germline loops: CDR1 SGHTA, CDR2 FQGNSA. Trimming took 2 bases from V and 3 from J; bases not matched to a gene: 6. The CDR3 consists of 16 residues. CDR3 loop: CASSLQPGGYGNTIYF. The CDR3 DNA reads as TGTGCCAGCAGCTTACAACCAGGGGGCTATGGAAACACCATATATTTT. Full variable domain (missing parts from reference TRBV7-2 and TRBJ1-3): GAGVSQSPSNKVTEKGKDVELRCDPISGHTALYWYRQSLGQGLEFLIYFQGNSAPDKSGLPSDRFSAERTGGSVSTLTIQRTQQEDSAVYLCASSLQPGGYGNTIYFGEGSWLTVV.

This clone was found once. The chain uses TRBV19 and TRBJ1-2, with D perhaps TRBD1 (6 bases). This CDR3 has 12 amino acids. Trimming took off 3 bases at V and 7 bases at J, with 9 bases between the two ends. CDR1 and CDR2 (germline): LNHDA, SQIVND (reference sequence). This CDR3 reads CASSISRGGYTF. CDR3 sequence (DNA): TGTGCCAGTAGTATTTCCAGGGGTGGCTACACCTTC.

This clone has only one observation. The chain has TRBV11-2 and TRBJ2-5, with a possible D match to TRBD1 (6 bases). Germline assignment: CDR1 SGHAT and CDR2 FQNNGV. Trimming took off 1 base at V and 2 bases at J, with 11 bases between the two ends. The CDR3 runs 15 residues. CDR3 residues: CASSLGQGQQETQYF. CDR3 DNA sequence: TGTGCCAGCAGCTTAGGTCAGGGGCAGCAAGAGACCCAGTACTTC.

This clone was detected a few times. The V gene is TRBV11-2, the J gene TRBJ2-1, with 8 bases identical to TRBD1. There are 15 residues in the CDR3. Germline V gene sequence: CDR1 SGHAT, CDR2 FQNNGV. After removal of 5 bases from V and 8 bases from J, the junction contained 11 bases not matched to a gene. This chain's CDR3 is CASSLTGVGVDEQFF. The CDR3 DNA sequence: TGTGCCAGCAGCCTGACAGGGGTTGGGGTAGATGAGCAGTTCTTC.

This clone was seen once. CDR3 nucleotide sequence: TGTGCCAGCAGCCCACTAGCGGGGGGCACAGATACGCAGTATTTT. It codes for CASSPLAGGTDTQYF. The chain links TRBV6-2 or TRBV6-3 to TRBJ2-3, with 11 bases fitting TRBD2. The germline CDR1 and CDR2 sequences are MNHEY and SVGEGT. J was trimmed by 1 base and V by 6 bases; bases with no gene match: 3. CDR3 length equals 15 residues.

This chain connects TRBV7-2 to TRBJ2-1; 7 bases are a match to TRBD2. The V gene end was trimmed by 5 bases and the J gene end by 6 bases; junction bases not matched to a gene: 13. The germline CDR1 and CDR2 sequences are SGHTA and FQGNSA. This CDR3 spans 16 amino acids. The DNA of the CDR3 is TGTGCCAGCAGCCCCCGACTAGCCCAGCAGGGCAATGAGCAGTTCTTC. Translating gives CASSPRLAQQGNEQFF.

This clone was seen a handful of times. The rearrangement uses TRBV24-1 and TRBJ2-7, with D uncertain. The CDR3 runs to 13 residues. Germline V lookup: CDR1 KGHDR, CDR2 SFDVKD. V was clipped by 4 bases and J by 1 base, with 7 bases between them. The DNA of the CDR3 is TGTGCCACCAGTGACCCCCAATCCTACGAGCAGTACTTC. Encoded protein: CATSDPQSYEQYF.

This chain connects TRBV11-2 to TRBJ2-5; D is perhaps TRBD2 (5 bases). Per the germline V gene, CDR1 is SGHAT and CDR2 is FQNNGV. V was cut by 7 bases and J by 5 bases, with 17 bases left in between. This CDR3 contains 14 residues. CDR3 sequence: CASTRRLGPETQYF. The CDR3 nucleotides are TGTGCCAGCACCCGGAGGCTGGGTCCGGAGACCCAGTACTTC.

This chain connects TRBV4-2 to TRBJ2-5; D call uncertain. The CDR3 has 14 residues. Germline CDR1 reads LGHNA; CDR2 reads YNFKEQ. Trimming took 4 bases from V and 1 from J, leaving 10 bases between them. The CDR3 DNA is TGTGCCAGCAGCCCCTCGGGTCTCCAAGAGACCCAGTACTTC. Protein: CASSPSGLQETQYF.

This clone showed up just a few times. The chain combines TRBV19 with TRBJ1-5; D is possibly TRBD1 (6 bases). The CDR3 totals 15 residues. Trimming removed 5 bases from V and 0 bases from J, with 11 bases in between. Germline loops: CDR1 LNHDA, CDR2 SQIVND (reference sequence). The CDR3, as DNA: TGTGCCAGTAGTGGCAGGGGATATAGCAATCAGCCCCAGCATTTT. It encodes CASSGRGYSNQPQHF.

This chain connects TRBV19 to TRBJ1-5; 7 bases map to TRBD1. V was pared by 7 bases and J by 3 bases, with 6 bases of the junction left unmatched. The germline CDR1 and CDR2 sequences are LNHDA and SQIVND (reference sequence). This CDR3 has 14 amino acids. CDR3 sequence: CASNPQGPNQPQHF. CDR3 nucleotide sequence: TGTGCCAGTAACCCACAGGGGCCCAATCAGCCCCAGCATTTT.

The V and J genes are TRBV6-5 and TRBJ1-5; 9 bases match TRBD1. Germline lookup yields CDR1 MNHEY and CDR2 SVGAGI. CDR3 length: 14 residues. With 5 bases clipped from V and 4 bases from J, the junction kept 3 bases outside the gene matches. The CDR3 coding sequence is TGTGCCAGCAGTCCAGACAGGGGGAATCAGCCCCAGCATTTT. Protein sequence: CASSPDRGNQPQHF.

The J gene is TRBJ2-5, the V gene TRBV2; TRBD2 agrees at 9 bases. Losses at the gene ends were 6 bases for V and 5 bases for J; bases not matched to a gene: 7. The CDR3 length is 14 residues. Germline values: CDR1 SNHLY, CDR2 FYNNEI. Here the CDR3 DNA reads TGTGCCAGCAGCGAGCGGGAGGCGGGGGAGACCCAGTACTTC. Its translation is CASSEREAGETQYF.

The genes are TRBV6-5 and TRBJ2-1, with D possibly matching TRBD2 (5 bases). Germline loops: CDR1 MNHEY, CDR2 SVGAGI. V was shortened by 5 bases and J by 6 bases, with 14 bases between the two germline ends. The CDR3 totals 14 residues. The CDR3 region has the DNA TGTGCCAGCAGTACTCAAGCGGTAGCCAATGAGCAGTTCTTC. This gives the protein CASSTQAVANEQFF.

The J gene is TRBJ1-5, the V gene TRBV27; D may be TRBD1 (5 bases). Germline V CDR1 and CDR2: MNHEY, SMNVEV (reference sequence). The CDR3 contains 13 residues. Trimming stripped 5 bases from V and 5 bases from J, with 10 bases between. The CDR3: CASSPQGDQPQHF. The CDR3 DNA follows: TGTGCCAGCAGTCCTCAGGGTGATCAGCCCCAGCATTTT.

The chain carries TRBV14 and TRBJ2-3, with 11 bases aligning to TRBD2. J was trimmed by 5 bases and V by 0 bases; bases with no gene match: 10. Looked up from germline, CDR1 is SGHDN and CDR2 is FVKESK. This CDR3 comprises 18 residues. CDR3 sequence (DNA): TGTGCCAGCAGCCAAGATTTGGCTAGCGGGAGGATCGGAGATACGCAGTATTTT. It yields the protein CASSQDLASGRIGDTQYF.